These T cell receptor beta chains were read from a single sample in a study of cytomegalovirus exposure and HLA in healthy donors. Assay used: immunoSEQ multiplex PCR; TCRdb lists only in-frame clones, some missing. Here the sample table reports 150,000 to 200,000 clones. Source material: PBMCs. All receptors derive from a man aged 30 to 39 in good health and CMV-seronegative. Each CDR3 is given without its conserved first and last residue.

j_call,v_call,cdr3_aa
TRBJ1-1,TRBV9,ASSDDRVGTEAF
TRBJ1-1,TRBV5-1,ASFVEQGITEAF
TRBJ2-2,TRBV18,ASSPRVNTGELF
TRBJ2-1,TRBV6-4,ASSDASGSGNEQF
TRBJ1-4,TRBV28,ASSSGVWEKLF
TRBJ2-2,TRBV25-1,ASSSLNTGELF
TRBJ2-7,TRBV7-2,ASSFISYEQY
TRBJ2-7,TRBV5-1,ASSSSGSYEQY
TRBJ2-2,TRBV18,ASSPPTVSAGELF
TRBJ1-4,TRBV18,ASSDTQGGKEKLF
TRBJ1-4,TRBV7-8,ASSLGRVSGYEKLF
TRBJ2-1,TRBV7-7,ASSLAHYNEQF
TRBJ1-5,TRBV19,ASSTGRGFNQPQH
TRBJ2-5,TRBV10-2,ATQVGRSEETQY
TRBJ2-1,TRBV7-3,ASSRERDLYNEQF
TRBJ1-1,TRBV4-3,ASSLDTDTEAF
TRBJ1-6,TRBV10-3,AITLDRGNSPLH
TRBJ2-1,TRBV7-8,ASSLVSGDLYNEQF
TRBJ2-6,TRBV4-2,ASSQGPRVKQGLLLSGANVLT
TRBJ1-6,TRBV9,ASSPQGGSPLH
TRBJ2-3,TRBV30,AWRLKGQGADTQY
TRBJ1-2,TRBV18,ASSPATGGYGYT
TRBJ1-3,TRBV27,ASRPSRQHGNTIY
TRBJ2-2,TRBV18,ASSPPSQGPGGELF
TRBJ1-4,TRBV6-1,ASSLDSSHEKLF
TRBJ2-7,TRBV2,ASSGDRGVEQY
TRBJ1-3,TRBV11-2,ASSFWEAGNTIY
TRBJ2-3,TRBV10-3,AISPSGSRTDTQY
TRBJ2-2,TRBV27,ASSSYSGGHTGELF
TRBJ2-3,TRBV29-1,SVVYLAGGTTDTQY
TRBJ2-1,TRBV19,ASSIKGLAGVYNEQF
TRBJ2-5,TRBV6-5,ASSYSSDSLQETQY
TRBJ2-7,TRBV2,ASGQSTYEQY